Each of the 20 T cell receptor beta chains below was sequenced from the same sample in a study of T-cell reconstitution after alpha-beta-depleted transplantation in children. Preparation of the TCRbeta library used unique molecular identifiers. Via MiXCR, TCRdb re-called the PCR reads, giving one row per CDR3 protein. The sample holds around 490,000 distinct CDR3 sequences, around 10% seen once. The sequencing used PBMCs, mostly from graft donor cells, collected 180 days after TCRalphabeta/CD19-depleted stem cell transplant. These receptors originate from a female patient between 2 and 15 years old who had a stem cell transplant for aplastic anemia, so the T cells may come from the graft donor.

This clonotype has just a few counts. In nucleotides, the CDR3 is TGTGCCAGCAGTCTGACTAGCCCTGGCACAGATACGCAGTATTTT. Translated, it gives CASSLTSPGTDTQYF. V usage is TRBV12-3 or TRBV12-4 and J usage is TRBJ2-3, with 7 bases lining up with TRBD2. V gave up 5 bases and J gave up 1 base; unmatched junction bases: 6. This CDR3 has 15 amino acids.

The chain uses TRBV28 and TRBJ1-2, with a weak D call TRBD1 (5 bases). Trimming removed 10 bases at V and 0 bases at J, with 21 bases between. The germline CDR1 and CDR2 sequences are MDHEN and SYDVKM. The CDR3 spans 16 residues. The CDR3 region is CATESRDGTANYGYTF. CDR3 DNA: TGTGCCACCGAGTCCCGGGACGGTACCGCTAACTATGGCTACACCTTC.

This clonotype was detected a few times. The CDR3 protein is CASSLASGHHSNQPQHF. CDR3 bases: TGTGCCAGCAGCTTAGCATCAGGGCACCATAGCAATCAGCCCCAGCATTTT. The chain combines TRBV7-9 with TRBJ1-5; tentatively, D is TRBD1 (5 bases). Germline V gene lookup returns CDR1 SEHNR and CDR2 FQNEAQ (reference sequence). The CDR3 contains 17 residues. V shed 0 bases and J shed 0 bases, with 12 bases lying between them.

Many counts were recorded for this clonotype. The chain carries TRBV7-9 and TRBJ2-2; D is possibly TRBD2 (6 bases). This CDR3 spans 17 amino acids. Trimming removed 4 bases at V and 5 bases at J, with 20 bases between. Looked up from germline, CDR1 is SEHNR and CDR2 is FQNEAQ (reference sequence). The CDR3 DNA reads TGTGCCAGCAGCTCATCACGAGGCGGGAAGGGGACCGGGGAGCTGTTTTTT. It is translated as CASSSSRGGKGTGELFF.

In DNA form, the CDR3 reads TGTGCCAGCAGGCCGTGGGGGAGGGGATTGTATGAGCAGTTCTTC. Translated: CASRPWGRGLYEQFF. V usage is TRBV5-4 and J usage is TRBJ2-1; 7 nucleotides match TRBD2. Trimming cost V 5 bases and J 8 bases; bases outside gene matches: 13. This CDR3 comprises 15 residues. Germline loops: CDR1 SGHNT, CDR2 YYREEE (reference sequence).

In this sample, this clonotype turned up many times. The chain recombines TRBV7-9 with TRBJ1-2, with D uncertain. Trimming removed 4 bases at V and 5 bases at J, with 23 bases between. The CDR3 spans 17 residues. Germline V gene data show CDR1 as SEHNR and CDR2 as FQNEAQ (reference sequence). CDR3 DNA sequence: TGTGCCAGCAGCTCCCCTGGGCAGATCGCGCTACCGTATGGCTACACCTTC. This gives the protein CASSSPGQIALPYGYTF.

The sample holds many counts of this clonotype. This chain links TRBV7-9 with TRBJ1-5; maybe TRBD1 (6 bases). V lost 2 bases and J lost 3, with 11 bases in between. Germline assignment: CDR1 SEHNR and CDR2 FQNEAQ (reference sequence). This CDR3 has 15 amino acids. CDR3 nucleotides: TGTGCCAGCAGCTTAAACGGACAGTACAATCAGCCCCAGCATTTT. It yields the protein CASSLNGQYNQPQHF.

This clonotype was picked up a small number of times. The chain employs TRBV7-9 and TRBJ2-2; D remains ambiguous. The length of the CDR3 is 15 residues. Germline values: CDR1 SEHNR, CDR2 FQNEAQ (reference sequence). The V gene lost 1 base and the J gene lost 3 bases, with 9 bases spanning the gap. The CDR3, as DNA: TGTGCCAGCAGCTTAGGCGGTTCCTACACCGGGGAGCTGTTTTTT. Its protein is CASSLGGSYTGELFF.

Ten or more counts support this clonotype. The chain joins TRBV10-3 to TRBJ2-1; D could derive from TRBD1 or TRBD2 (5 bases each). The germline V gene encodes CDR1 ENHRY and CDR2 SYGVKD. CDR3 length: 15 amino acids. Between the trimmed V and J ends, which lost 3 bases and 5 bases, there was a span of 14 bases. CDR3 amino acids: CAISDGSLGDNEQFF. As DNA, the CDR3 is TGTGCCATCAGTGACGGCTCCTTGGGGGACAATGAGCAGTTCTTC.

The rearrangement joins TRBV7-8 to TRBJ2-1; 11 nucleotides align to TRBD2. The CDR3 is 16 amino acids. V trimming: 7 bases; J trimming: 8 bases; junction bases outside the gene matches: 13. In germline, CDR1 is SGHVS, CDR2 FQNEAQ. The CDR3 protein is CASTNVGASGRYEQFF. DNA for the CDR3: TGTGCCAGCACCAACGTCGGGGCTAGCGGGAGGTATGAGCAGTTCTTC.

This clonotype has more than one count but fewer than ten. J is TRBJ2-2 and V is TRBV10-1; D uncertain. V gave up 4 bases and J gave up 0 bases, with 9 bases separating them. CDR1 WNHNN and CDR2 SYGVQD come from the germline V gene (reference sequence). This CDR3 contains 15 residues. The CDR3 bases are TGCGCCAGCAGTGGCAACAACCCGAACACCGGGGAGCTGTTTTTT. This translates into CASSGNNPNTGELFF.

This CDR3 is CASSGGPAPDTQYF. CDR3 in DNA: TGTGCCAGCAGCGGCGGGCCAGCCCCAGATACGCAGTATTTT. The rearrangement links TRBV7-6 to TRBJ2-3, with D perhaps matching TRBD2 (5 bases). Between the trimmed V and J ends, which lost 5 bases and 4 bases, there was a span of 13 bases. This CDR3 has 14 amino acids. CDR1 is SGHVS, CDR2 FNYEAQ, per germline.

There are a few counts of this clonotype. The chain carries TRBV15 and TRBJ2-1; 11 nucleotides match TRBD1. The CDR3 runs 15 residues. The V and J ends lost 5 bases and 5 bases, in that order; junction bases with no gene match: 5. Germline V CDR1 and CDR2: LNHNV, YYDKDF (reference sequence). For the CDR3, the DNA is TGTGCCACCAGCGTGGACAGGGGGCCACACAATGAGCAGTTCTTC. Translating it yields CATSVDRGPHNEQFF.

This clonotype has only a few counts. V gene TRBV25-1 combines with J gene TRBJ1-1; D gene ambiguous. Trimming left V 3 bases short and J 10 bases short, with 12 bases between. The CDR3 runs 12 residues. Per the germline V gene, CDR1 is MGHDK and CDR2 is SYGVNS. The CDR3 here is CASSDVGVAAFF. The CDR3 DNA follows: TGTGCCAGCAGTGACGTCGGGGTGGCAGCTTTCTTT.

This clonotype was counted a few times. This chain uses TRBV20-1 with TRBJ1-5; the D is unclear. With 1 base removed from V and 5 bases from J, the gap between germline ends came to 12 bases. The CDR3 covers 14 residues. The germline CDR1 and CDR2 sequences are DFQATT and SNEGSKA (reference sequence). CDR3 amino acids: CSARGPREYQPQHF. DNA for the CDR3: TGCAGTGCTAGAGGTCCCCGGGAATATCAGCCCCAGCATTTT.

The chain carries TRBV20-1 and TRBJ2-7; no reliable D call. Between the trimmed V and J ends, which lost 3 bases and 3 bases, there was a span of 15 bases. CDR1 is DFQATT and CDR2 is SNEGSKA in the germline V gene (reference sequence). This CDR3 is 14 amino acids long. CDR3 DNA sequence: TGCAGTGCTAGTCTCCGAGAAGACTTCTACGAGCAGTACTTC. Translation: CSASLREDFYEQYF.

The sample holds a few counts of this clonotype. The genes are TRBV6-5 and TRBJ2-7; D is perhaps TRBD2 (6 bases). The germline V gene has CDR1 MNHEY and CDR2 SVGAGI. V shed 2 bases and J shed 4 bases, with 15 bases lying between them. CDR3 size: 15 residues. CDR3 nucleotide sequence: TGTGCCAGCAGTTACGACCGCCGGGGGAGGTACGAGCAGTACTTC. This codes for CASSYDRRGRYEQYF.

The rearrangement links TRBV11-1 to TRBJ2-1; either TRBD1 or TRBD2 may supply D (6 bases each). Per the germline V gene, CDR1 is SGHAT and CDR2 is FQDESV (reference sequence). The V and J ends lost 1 base and 2 bases respectively, with 24 bases between them. This CDR3 has 20 amino acids. Here the CDR3 reads CASSLDRKRGGYSAYNEQFF. DNA of the CDR3: TGTGCCAGCAGCTTAGACCGAAAGAGAGGGGGGTACTCCGCCTACAATGAGCAGTTCTTC.

The rearrangement uses TRBV7-2 and TRBJ2-7; D might be TRBD1 or TRBD2, each matching 5 bases. V lost 5 bases, J lost 2 bases, and 13 bases lay in between. Germline CDR1 SGHTA, CDR2 FQGNSA. The CDR3 covers 14 residues. CDR3 sequence (DNA): TGTGCCAGCAGCGGGGGAACCCCTCCCTACGAGCAGTACGTC. It yields the protein CASSGGTPPYEQYV.

Ten or more counts support this clonotype. The chain links TRBV28 to TRBJ2-4; the D gene could be TRBD1 or TRBD2 (5 bases each). V was trimmed by 6 bases and J by 1 base, leaving 13 bases between them. The CDR3 extends over 15 amino acids. The germline V gene has CDR1 MDHEN and CDR2 SYDVKM. The CDR3 bases are TGTGCCAGCAGAACTGTAGGGGAGGCCAAAAACATTCAGTACTTC. Translated, it gives CASRTVGEAKNIQYF.